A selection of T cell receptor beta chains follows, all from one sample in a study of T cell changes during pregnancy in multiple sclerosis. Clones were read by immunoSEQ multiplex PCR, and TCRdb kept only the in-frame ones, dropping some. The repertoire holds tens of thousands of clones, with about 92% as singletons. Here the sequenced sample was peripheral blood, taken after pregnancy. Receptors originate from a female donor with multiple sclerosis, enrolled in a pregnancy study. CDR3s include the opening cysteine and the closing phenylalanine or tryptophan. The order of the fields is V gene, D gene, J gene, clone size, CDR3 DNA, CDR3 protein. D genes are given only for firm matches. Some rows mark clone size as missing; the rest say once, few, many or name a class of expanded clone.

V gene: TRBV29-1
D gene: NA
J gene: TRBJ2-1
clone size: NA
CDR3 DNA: TGCAGCGTTGAAGATCGGGGGAATGAGCAGTTCTTC
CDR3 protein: CSVEDRGNEQFF

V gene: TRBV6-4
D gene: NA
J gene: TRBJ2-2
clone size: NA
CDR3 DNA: TGTGCCAGCAGGAAGGAGTTGGACGGGGAGCTGTTTTTT
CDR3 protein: CASRKELDGELFF

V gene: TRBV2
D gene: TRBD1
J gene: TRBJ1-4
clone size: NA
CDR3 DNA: TGTGCCAGCAGGGGGGAGACAGGGAGGGAAAAACTGTTTTTT
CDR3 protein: CASRGETGREKLFF

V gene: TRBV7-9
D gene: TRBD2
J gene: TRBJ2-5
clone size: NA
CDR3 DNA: TGTGCCAGCACCGATAGCGGGGATAGAAAAGAGACCCAGTACTTC
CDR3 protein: CASTDSGDRKETQYF

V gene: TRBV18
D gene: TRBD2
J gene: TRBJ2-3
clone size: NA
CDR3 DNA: TGTGCCAGCTCACCTGGGACTAGCGCCTATACGCAGTATTTT
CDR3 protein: CASSPGTSAYTQYF

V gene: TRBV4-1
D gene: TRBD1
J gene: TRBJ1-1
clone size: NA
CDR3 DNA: TGCGCCAGCAGCCAAGATAAGTGGCAGGGGGTAGGCACTGAAGCTTTCTTT
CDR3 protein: CASSQDKWQGVGTEAFF

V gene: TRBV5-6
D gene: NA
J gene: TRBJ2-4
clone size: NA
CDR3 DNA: TGTGCCAATCCCCTCGGGGTGGCCAAAAACATTCAGTACTTC
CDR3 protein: CANPLGVAKNIQYF

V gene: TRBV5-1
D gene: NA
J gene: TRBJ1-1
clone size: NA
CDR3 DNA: TGCGCCAGCAGCTTGGGAGAGGTGAACACTGAAGCTTTCTTT
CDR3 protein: CASSLGEVNTEAFF

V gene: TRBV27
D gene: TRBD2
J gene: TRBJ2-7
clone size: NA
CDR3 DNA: TGTGCCAACAGCGGGAGGGACTACGAGCAGTACTTC
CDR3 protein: CANSGRDYEQYF

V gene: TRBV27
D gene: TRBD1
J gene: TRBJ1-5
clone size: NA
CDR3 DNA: TGTGCCAGCAGCCGGACAGGGGGCGGTCAGCCCCAGCATTTT
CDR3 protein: CASSRTGGGQPQHF

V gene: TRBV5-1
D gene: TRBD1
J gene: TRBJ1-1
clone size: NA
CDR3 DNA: TGCGCCAGCAGCTGGACAGGGACAAACACTGAAGCTTTCTTT
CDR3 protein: CASSWTGTNTEAFF

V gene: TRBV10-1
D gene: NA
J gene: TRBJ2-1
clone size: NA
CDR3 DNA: TGCGCCAGCAGTGAGTTGGACTCTGGGAAGACTGAGCAGTTCTTC
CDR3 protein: CASSELDSGKTEQFF

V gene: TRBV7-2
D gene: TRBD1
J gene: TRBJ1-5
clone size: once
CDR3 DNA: TGTGCCAGCAGCTTGACAGGGATTGGCAATCAGCCCCAGCATTTT
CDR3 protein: CASSLTGIGNQPQHF

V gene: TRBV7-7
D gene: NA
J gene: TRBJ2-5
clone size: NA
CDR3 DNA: TGTGCCAGCAGCTTGGGGGACTCAGCGGAGACCCAGTACTTC
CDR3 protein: CASSLGDSAETQYF

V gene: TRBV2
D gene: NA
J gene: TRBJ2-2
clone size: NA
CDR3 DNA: TGTGCCAGCAGTGAATGGACAGCAGTGGACACCGGGGAGCTGTTTTTT
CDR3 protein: CASSEWTAVDTGELFF

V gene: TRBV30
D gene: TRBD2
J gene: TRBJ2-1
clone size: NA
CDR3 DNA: TGTGCCTTACGGACTAGCGGCTACGGCAATGAGCAGTTCTTC
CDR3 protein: CALRTSGYGNEQFF

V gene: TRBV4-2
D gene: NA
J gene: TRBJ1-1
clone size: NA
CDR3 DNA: TGTGCCAGCAGCCCTGAGGGCGGAATGAACACTGAAGCTTTCTTT
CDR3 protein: CASSPEGGMNTEAFF

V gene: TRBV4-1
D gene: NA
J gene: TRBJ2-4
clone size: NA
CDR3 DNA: TGCGCCAGCAGCCAAGAGCGGTGGGCCAAAAACATTCAGTACTTC
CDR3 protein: CASSQERWAKNIQYF

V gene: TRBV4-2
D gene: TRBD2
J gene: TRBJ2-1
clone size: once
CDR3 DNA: TGTGCCAGCAGCCTGGGACTAGCGGGGGGTGGCGGTGAGCAGTTCTTC
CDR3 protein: CASSLGLAGGGGEQFF

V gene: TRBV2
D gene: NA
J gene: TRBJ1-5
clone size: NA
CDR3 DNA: TGTGCCAGCAGTGAACGTCCTCCTGATCAGCCCCAGCATTTT
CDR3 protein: CASSERPPDQPQHF

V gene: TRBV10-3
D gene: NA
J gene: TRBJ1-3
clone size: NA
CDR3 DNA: TGTGCCATCAGTGAGTCGTGGGGGCTCTCTGGAAACACCATATATTTT
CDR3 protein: CAISESWGLSGNTIYF

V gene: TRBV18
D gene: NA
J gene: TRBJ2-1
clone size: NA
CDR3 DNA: TGTGCCAGCTCACCCAGGCGGGGCGGGAATGAGCAGTTCTTC
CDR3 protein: CASSPRRGGNEQFF

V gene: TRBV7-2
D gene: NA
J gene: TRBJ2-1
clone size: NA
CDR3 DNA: TGTGCCAGCAGCGTTGCACAGGCCTCCACGAAGTTCTTC
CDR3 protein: CASSVAQASTKFF

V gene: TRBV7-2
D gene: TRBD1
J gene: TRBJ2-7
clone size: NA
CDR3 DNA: TGTGCCAGCAGCTTAGACAGGGGTGTATACGAGCAGTACTTC
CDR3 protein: CASSLDRGVYEQYF

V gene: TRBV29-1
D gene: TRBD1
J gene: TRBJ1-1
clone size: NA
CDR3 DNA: TGCAGCGGTTCCGGGACAGGGAACACTGAAGCTTTCTTT
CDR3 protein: CSGSGTGNTEAFF

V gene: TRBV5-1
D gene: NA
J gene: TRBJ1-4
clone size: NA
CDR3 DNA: TGCGCCAGCAGCTTGGGGTTGGGCCCGACTAATGAAAAACTGTTTTTT
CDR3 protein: CASSLGLGPTNEKLFF

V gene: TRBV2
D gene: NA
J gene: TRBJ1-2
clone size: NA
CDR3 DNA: TGTGCCAGCAGTCCCAGGGCTGACTATGGCTACACCTTC
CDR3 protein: CASSPRADYGYTF

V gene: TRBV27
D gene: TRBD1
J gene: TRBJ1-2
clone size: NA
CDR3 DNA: TGTGCCAGCAGTTTGGTGACAGGGGGTGAGGGCTACACCTTC
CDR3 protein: CASSLVTGGEGYTF

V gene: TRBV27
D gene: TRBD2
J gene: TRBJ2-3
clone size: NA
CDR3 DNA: TGTGCCAGCAGTACTCGGAACCCGGGACTAGGAAACACAGATACGCAGTATTTT
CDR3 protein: CASSTRNPGLGNTDTQYF

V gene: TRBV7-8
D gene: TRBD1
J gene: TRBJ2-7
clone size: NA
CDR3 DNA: TGTGCCAGCAGCTTAAGACAGGGTAGAGGCTCCTACGAGCAGTACTTC
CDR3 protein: CASSLRQGRGSYEQYF

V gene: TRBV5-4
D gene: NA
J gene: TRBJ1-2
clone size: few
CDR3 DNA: TGTGCCAGCAGCTTGGGCCCGGACTATGGCTACACCTTC
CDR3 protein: CASSLGPDYGYTF

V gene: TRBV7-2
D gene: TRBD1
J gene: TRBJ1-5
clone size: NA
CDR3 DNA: TGTGCCAGCAGCCCGACAGGGACTCAGCCCCAGCATTTT
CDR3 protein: CASSPTGTQPQHF

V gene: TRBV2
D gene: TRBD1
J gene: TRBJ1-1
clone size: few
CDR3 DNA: TGTGCCGGTTCGGGGCAGGGGGCGAACACTGAAGCTTTCTTT
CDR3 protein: CAGSGQGANTEAFF

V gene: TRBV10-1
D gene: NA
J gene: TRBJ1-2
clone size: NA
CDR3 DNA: TGCGCCAGCAGTGCGGTCTCTAACTATGGCTACACCTTC
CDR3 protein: CASSAVSNYGYTF

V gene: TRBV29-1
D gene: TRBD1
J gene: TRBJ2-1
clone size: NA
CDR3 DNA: TGCAGCGCAATACAGGGGGCGGGATACAATGAGCAGTTCTTC
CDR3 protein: CSAIQGAGYNEQFF

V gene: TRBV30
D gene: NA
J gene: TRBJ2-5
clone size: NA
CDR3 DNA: TGTGCCTGGACCAACCAAGAGACCCAGTACTTC
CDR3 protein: CAWTNQETQYF

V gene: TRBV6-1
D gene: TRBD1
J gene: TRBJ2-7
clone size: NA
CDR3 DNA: TGTGCCAGCAGTGAACGCCAGGGGGCCTACGAGCAGTACTTC
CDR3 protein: CASSERQGAYEQYF

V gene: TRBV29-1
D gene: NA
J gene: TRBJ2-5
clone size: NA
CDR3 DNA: TGCAGCGTCGCTCCCAGGGGCGAGCGAGAGACCCAGTACTTC
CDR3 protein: CSVAPRGERETQYF

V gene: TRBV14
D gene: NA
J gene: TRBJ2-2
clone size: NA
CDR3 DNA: TGTGCCAGCAGCCAAGATAGACTGAACACCGGGGAGCTGTTTTTT
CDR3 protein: CASSQDRLNTGELFF

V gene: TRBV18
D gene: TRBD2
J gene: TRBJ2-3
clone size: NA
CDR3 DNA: TGTGCCAGCTCACCGTTCGAGTCTAGCGGGGGGACTAGCACAGATACGCAGTATTTT
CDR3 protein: CASSPFESSGGTSTDTQYF

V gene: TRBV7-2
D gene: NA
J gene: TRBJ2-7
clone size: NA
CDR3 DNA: TGTGCCAGCAGCCCTCCCGCGGCCTACGAGCAGTACTTC
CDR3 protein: CASSPPAAYEQYF

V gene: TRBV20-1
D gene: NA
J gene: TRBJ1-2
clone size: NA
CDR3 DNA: TGCAGTGCTACGAGAGAGGGTGGCTACACCTTC
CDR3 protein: CSATREGGYTF

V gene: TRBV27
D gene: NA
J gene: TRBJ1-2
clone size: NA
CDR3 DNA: TGTGCCAGCAGTCCCCCCGGGGGGGGCCAGTATGGCTACACCTTC
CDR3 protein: CASSPPGGGQYGYTF

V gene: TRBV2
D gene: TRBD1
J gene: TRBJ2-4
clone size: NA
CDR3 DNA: TGTGCCAGCCCAGAGGAGGACAGGGCCCTAACCGGGGCTCTAGCCAAAAACATTCAGTACTTC
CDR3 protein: CASPEEDRALTGALAKNIQYF

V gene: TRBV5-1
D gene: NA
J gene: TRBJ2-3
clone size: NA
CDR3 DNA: TGCGCCAGCAGCTCGTTGTCAACGGGGGATACGCAGTATTTT
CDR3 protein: CASSSLSTGDTQYF